The entry that follows covers one T cell receptor beta chain sequence. Antigen unknown. This sample is drawn from a study of shared clonotypes between healthy human individuals. Donors comprised only Caucasian adults living in Nashville, Tennessee. On sorted subsets, replicate PCRs used roughly 220 ng DNA, or approximately 33,000 T cell genomes. Authors' methods: Junction-only sequences without quality scores were provided by ImmunoSEQ, so filtering was different. Clones were sequenced by immunoSEQ multiplex PCR, and TCRdb holds only the in-frame ones, with some missing. That table is the source of V, J and clone size, and D and trimming were worked out from the DNA. This table holds roughly 1,000,000 clones, about 84% found once. Whole-study results and caveats: Genetic and exposure-history diversity was limited by the few donors.

The V and J ends lost 5 bases and 2 bases, in that order; junction bases with no gene match: 8. The CDR3 length is 15 residues. In germline, CDR1 is LNHDA, CDR2 SQIVND (reference sequence). This sequence was found in a man younger than 35 in good health. Some clones in this sample may be carry-over from other donors' samples. V gene TRBV19 combines with J gene TRBJ1-2; TRBD1 aligns across 7 bases. The sequenced sample consisted of memory CD4+ T cells from PBMCs. The subset is: CD45RA-negative fraction. CDR3 amino acids: CASSDRTGGNYGYTF. The CDR3 DNA reads as TGTGCCAGTAGTGATAGGACAGGCGGGAACTATGGCTACACCTTC.